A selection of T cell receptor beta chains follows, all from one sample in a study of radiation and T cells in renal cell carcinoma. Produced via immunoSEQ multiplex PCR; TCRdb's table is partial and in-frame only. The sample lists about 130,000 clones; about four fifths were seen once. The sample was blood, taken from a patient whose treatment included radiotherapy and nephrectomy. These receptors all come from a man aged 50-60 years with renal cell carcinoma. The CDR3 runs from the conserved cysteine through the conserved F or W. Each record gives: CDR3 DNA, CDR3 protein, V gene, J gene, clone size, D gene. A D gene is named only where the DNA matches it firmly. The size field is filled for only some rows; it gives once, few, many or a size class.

CDR3nt: TGTGCCAGCAGCTTTACTTTTGGACATATCTACGAGCAGTACTTC; CDR3aa: CASSFTFGHIYEQYF; v_gene: TRBV5-6; j_gene: TRBJ2-7; abundance: -; d_gene: -
CDR3nt: TGTGCCAGCAGCCTTGTTCAGGGGAACTATGGCTACACCTTC; CDR3aa: CASSLVQGNYGYTF; v_gene: TRBV6-5; j_gene: TRBJ1-2; abundance: -; d_gene: -
CDR3nt: TGTGCCAGCAGGACCGCGGGCCTGGCAAATTACGAGCAGTACTTC; CDR3aa: CASRTAGLANYEQYF; v_gene: TRBV7-2; j_gene: TRBJ2-7; abundance: -; d_gene: -
CDR3nt: TGTGCCAGCAGCTTGGAGGTGAGGCAAGAGACCCAGTACTTC; CDR3aa: CASSLEVRQETQYF; v_gene: TRBV5-4; j_gene: TRBJ2-5; abundance: -; d_gene: -
CDR3nt: TGTGCCAGCAGCCCAAGACGAGGAGGGGATAGTTCACCCCTCCACTTT; CDR3aa: CASSPRRGGDSSPLHF; v_gene: TRBV7-9; j_gene: TRBJ1-6; abundance: many; d_gene: -
CDR3nt: TGTGCCAGCAGTGACCGTGTGGGTCAGCCCCAGCATTTT; CDR3aa: CASSDRVGQPQHF; v_gene: TRBV6-4; j_gene: TRBJ1-5; abundance: -; d_gene: -
CDR3nt: TGTGCCACCAGCAGAGATCTCACAGATACGCAGTATTTT; CDR3aa: CATSRDLTDTQYF; v_gene: TRBV15; j_gene: TRBJ2-3; abundance: -; d_gene: -
CDR3nt: TGTGCCAGCAGCCCGTGGTTCGGGGAGCTGTTTTTT; CDR3aa: CASSPWFGELFF; v_gene: TRBV6-5; j_gene: TRBJ2-2; abundance: -; d_gene: -
CDR3nt: TGTGCCAGCGGACAGGGGGTTGGAAATCAGCCCCAGCATTTT; CDR3aa: CASGQGVGNQPQHF; v_gene: TRBV19; j_gene: TRBJ1-5; abundance: -; d_gene: TRBD1
CDR3nt: TGTGCCAGCAGCTCCCCGGAAAGGTCGGATTCACCCCTCCACTTT; CDR3aa: CASSSPERSDSPLHF; v_gene: TRBV7-9; j_gene: TRBJ1-6; abundance: -; d_gene: -
CDR3nt: TGTGCCAGCAGCCTCCACGGGACCGATGAAAAACTGTTTTTT; CDR3aa: CASSLHGTDEKLFF; v_gene: TRBV7-9; j_gene: TRBJ1-4; abundance: -; d_gene: -
CDR3nt: TGTGCCAGTAGTTCAAGACTAGGGAACAATGAGCAGTTCTTC; CDR3aa: CASSSRLGNNEQFF; v_gene: TRBV19; j_gene: TRBJ2-1; abundance: -; d_gene: -
CDR3nt: TGTGCCATCAGTGAGCGGGGAGAGACCCAGTACTTC; CDR3aa: CAISERGETQYF; v_gene: TRBV10-3; j_gene: TRBJ2-5; abundance: -; d_gene: -
CDR3nt: TGTGCCAGCAGTGGGAGACTCAATCAGCCCCAGCATTTT; CDR3aa: CASSGRLNQPQHF; v_gene: TRBV6-5; j_gene: TRBJ1-5; abundance: -; d_gene: -
CDR3nt: TGTGCCAGCAGCGGGGTAAATAACGAGCAGTACTTC; CDR3aa: CASSGVNNEQYF; v_gene: TRBV11-2; j_gene: TRBJ2-7; abundance: -; d_gene: -
CDR3nt: TGTGCCAGTAGCCCTGGCACCGCGATGCCCTACGAGCAGTACTTC; CDR3aa: CASSPGTAMPYEQYF; v_gene: TRBV19; j_gene: TRBJ2-7; abundance: -; d_gene: -
CDR3nt: TGCGCCAGCAGCTTGTTAGGGACGGTCTACGAGCAGTACTTC; CDR3aa: CASSLLGTVYEQYF; v_gene: TRBV5-1; j_gene: TRBJ2-7; abundance: once; d_gene: -
CDR3nt: TGCGCCAGCAGCCACCCGGGACAGGCGGACTATGGCTACACCTTC; CDR3aa: CASSHPGQADYGYTF; v_gene: TRBV4-3; j_gene: TRBJ1-2; abundance: -; d_gene: TRBD1
CDR3nt: TGTGCCAGCAGCTTGGGGCCGGCGGACTCTGGAAACACCATATATTTT; CDR3aa: CASSLGPADSGNTIYF; v_gene: TRBV5-8; j_gene: TRBJ1-3; abundance: -; d_gene: -
CDR3nt: TGTGCCAGCAGCCAAGAGAGGGGCAAACGGAACACCGGGGAGCTGTTTTTT; CDR3aa: CASSQERGKRNTGELFF; v_gene: TRBV4-2; j_gene: TRBJ2-2; abundance: once; d_gene: -
CDR3nt: TGCGCCAGCAGCAGGGACACCGGGGGACAAGAGACCCAGTACTTC; CDR3aa: CASSRDTGGQETQYF; v_gene: TRBV5-1; j_gene: TRBJ2-5; abundance: -; d_gene: -
CDR3nt: TGTGCCAGCAGCTTAATATCTAATGAGCAGTTCTTC; CDR3aa: CASSLISNEQFF; v_gene: TRBV7-9; j_gene: TRBJ2-1; abundance: once; d_gene: -
CDR3nt: TGCGCCAGCAGCCAACGCCCGATTAGCGGAAAGCAGTTCTTC; CDR3aa: CASSQRPISGKQFF; v_gene: TRBV4-1; j_gene: TRBJ2-1; abundance: -; d_gene: -
CDR3nt: TGTGCCAGCAGTGTCCCCGGGACAGACTACGAGCAGTACTTC; CDR3aa: CASSVPGTDYEQYF; v_gene: TRBV6-1; j_gene: TRBJ2-7; abundance: -; d_gene: TRBD1
CDR3nt: TGTGCCAGCAGCCGGGGGGACACTAATGAAAAACTGTTTTTT; CDR3aa: CASSRGDTNEKLFF; v_gene: TRBV2; j_gene: TRBJ1-4; abundance: -; d_gene: -
CDR3nt: TGCGCCAGCAGCTTGGATGCCACCCGCACAGATACGCAGTATTTT; CDR3aa: CASSLDATRTDTQYF; v_gene: TRBV5-1; j_gene: TRBJ2-3; abundance: -; d_gene: -
CDR3nt: TGCGCCAGCAGCTCGCAGCAAGCGGATACGCAGTATTTT; CDR3aa: CASSSQQADTQYF; v_gene: TRBV5-1; j_gene: TRBJ2-3; abundance: -; d_gene: -
CDR3nt: TGTGCCAGCAGCCAGGACAGGGGGCAAGATGGCTACACCTTC; CDR3aa: CASSQDRGQDGYTF; v_gene: TRBV7-2; j_gene: TRBJ1-2; abundance: -; d_gene: TRBD1
CDR3nt: TGCGCCAGCAGTGAGAGGGGGGCCGTGTATTTT; CDR3aa: CASSERGAVYF; v_gene: TRBV10-2; j_gene: TRBJ2-3; abundance: once; d_gene: -
CDR3nt: TGTGCCAGCAGCCCAACGGAAGCTTTCTTT; CDR3aa: CASSPTEAFF; v_gene: TRBV7-8; j_gene: TRBJ1-1; abundance: few; d_gene: -
CDR3nt: TGTGCCAGCAGAACTACCGGGGGTCCCTACAATGAGCAGTTCTTC; CDR3aa: CASRTTGGPYNEQFF; v_gene: TRBV7-3; j_gene: TRBJ2-1; abundance: -; d_gene: -
CDR3nt: TGTGCCAGTGGCGGGGGCGGCAACACCGGGGAGCTGTTTTTT; CDR3aa: CASGGGGNTGELFF; v_gene: TRBV6-6; j_gene: TRBJ2-2; abundance: -; d_gene: -
CDR3nt: TGCGCCAGCAGCCCCGTACGGACTCAGGTTACCTTTGGTCCTGGCTACACCTTC; CDR3aa: CASSPVRTQVTFGPGYTF; v_gene: TRBV4-1; j_gene: TRBJ1-2; abundance: -; d_gene: -
CDR3nt: TGTGCCAGCAGCTTAGCGGCAGGGGGTCTCTTTAGCAATCAGCCCCAGCATTTT; CDR3aa: CASSLAAGGLFSNQPQHF; v_gene: TRBV7-9; j_gene: TRBJ1-5; abundance: -; d_gene: TRBD1
CDR3nt: TGTGCCATCAGTGAGTCTGGGGACAGGGGAGGTGGCTACACCTTC; CDR3aa: CAISESGDRGGGYTF; v_gene: TRBV10-3; j_gene: TRBJ1-2; abundance: -; d_gene: TRBD1
CDR3nt: TGTGCCTGGGGGGGAGGGTCCTATAATTCACCCCTCCACTTT; CDR3aa: CAWGGGSYNSPLHF; v_gene: TRBV30; j_gene: TRBJ1-6; abundance: -; d_gene: -
CDR3nt: TGCGCCAGCAGCCAAGATGTGGGGGGAGCGAACACTGAAGCTTTCTTT; CDR3aa: CASSQDVGGANTEAFF; v_gene: TRBV4-3; j_gene: TRBJ1-1; abundance: -; d_gene: -
CDR3nt: TGCGCCAGCAGCTTGGTGGGGGACACTGAAGCTTTCTTT; CDR3aa: CASSLVGDTEAFF; v_gene: TRBV5-1; j_gene: TRBJ1-1; abundance: -; d_gene: -
CDR3nt: TGTGCCAGCAGCCTCACGACTGGATACGAGCAGTACTTC; CDR3aa: CASSLTTGYEQYF; v_gene: TRBV11-3; j_gene: TRBJ2-7; abundance: -; d_gene: -
CDR3nt: TGTGCCAGCAGCTTAGAGGGGTATGGCTACACCTTC; CDR3aa: CASSLEGYGYTF; v_gene: TRBV7-2; j_gene: TRBJ1-2; abundance: -; d_gene: -
CDR3nt: TGTGCCAGCTTCCGGACAGACTTTAGCAATCAGCCCCAGCATTTT; CDR3aa: CASFRTDFSNQPQHF; v_gene: TRBV27; j_gene: TRBJ1-5; abundance: -; d_gene: -
CDR3nt: TGTGCCACCAGCAGAGAACAGACTAGCGGCGAGCAGTACTTC; CDR3aa: CATSREQTSGEQYF; v_gene: TRBV15; j_gene: TRBJ2-7; abundance: -; d_gene: TRBD2
CDR3nt: TGCGCCAGCAGCTCGACAGTCAATGGCTACACCTTC; CDR3aa: CASSSTVNGYTF; v_gene: TRBV5-1; j_gene: TRBJ1-2; abundance: -; d_gene: -
CDR3nt: TGTGCCAGCAGCGTATCGGGACAGGGGACTGAAGCTTTCTTT; CDR3aa: CASSVSGQGTEAFF; v_gene: TRBV2; j_gene: TRBJ1-1; abundance: once; d_gene: TRBD1
CDR3nt: TGTGCCTGGGCCCACCGTCTTTTCGGACAGGGGGTCTACGAGCAGTACTTC; CDR3aa: CAWAHRLFGQGVYEQYF; v_gene: TRBV30; j_gene: TRBJ2-7; abundance: -; d_gene: TRBD1